The 10 T cell receptor beta chains below were found in one sample sequenced in a study of vaccination and CD4 T cells after COVID-19. No antigens are known for them. Treatment specified: roughly 10-day PBMC culture with coronavirus spike peptide pools or control peptides (ViraFEST assay). Sequencing of cultured CD4+ T cell DNA used the Oncomine TCR Beta short-read assay. TCRdb re-called the PCR reads with MiXCR, one entry per CDR3 protein. The data show about 16,000 distinct CDR3 sequences, with less than 60% seen just once and 9.4% held by the top ten. Sequencing input: CD4+ T cells from blood, cultured in vitro. All receptors come from a human donor who had recovered from COVID-19.

This clonotype was observed a handful of times. The chain has TRBV6-1 and TRBJ1-6; no clear D. The CDR3 has 13 residues. V shed 8 bases and J shed 10 bases, with 15 bases lying between them. Germline CDR1 and CDR2: MNHNS and SASEGT. This CDR3 is CASASEGWSPLHF. The CDR3, as DNA: TGTGCCAGCGCCTCGGAGGGTTGGTCACCCCTCCACTTT.

There are a few counts of this clonotype. The chain links TRBV5-4 to TRBJ2-5; the match to TRBD1 covers 10 bases. V shed 1 base, J shed 2 bases, and the junction held 2 bases outside the gene matches. The CDR3 is 15 residues long. In germline, CDR1 is SGHNT, CDR2 YYREEE (reference sequence). In DNA, the CDR3 is TGTGCCAGCAGCTTGCGGACAGGGGGACAAGAGACCCAGTACTTC. The encoded protein is CASSLRTGGQETQYF.

The chain joins TRBV23-1 to TRBJ2-6; possibly TRBD2 for D (6 bases). TRBV23-1 belongs to the ORF category, with a function that is uncertain. CDR3 length equals 17 residues. Deletions cut 4 bases from V and 2 bases from J, with 15 bases between. The CDR3 is CASSLAVKRPGANVLTF. The CDR3 DNA follows: TGCGCCAGCAGTCTAGCGGTAAAGAGGCCTGGGGCCAACGTCCTGACTTTC.

The chain carries TRBV3-1 and TRBJ1-2; 11 bases line up with TRBD1. V trimming: 5 bases; J trimming: 4 bases; junction bases outside the gene matches: 9. This CDR3 is built from 16 residues. Germline-derived CDR1 and CDR2 are LGHDT and YNNKEL (reference sequence). CDR3 sequence: CASSSGAGQGVYGYTF. CDR3 DNA sequence: TGTGCCAGCAGCTCCGGAGCGGGACAGGGGGTCTATGGCTACACCTTC.

The gene calls are TRBV2 and TRBJ2-1, with 7 nucleotides matching TRBD2. CDR1 and CDR2 from the germline V gene are SNHLY and FYNNEI. The junction had 6 bases not matched to a gene; V was cut back by 5 bases and J by 2 bases. The CDR3 contains 15 residues. The CDR3 reads CASSSNREAYNEQFF. The CDR3 DNA sequence: TGTGCCAGCAGTAGCAATCGGGAGGCCTACAATGAGCAGTTCTTC.

The V call is TRBV12-3 or TRBV12-4, the J call TRBJ2-5; no firm D call. The CDR3 has 12 residues. The ends were cut back, 1 base at V and 4 bases at J, with 4 bases in the middle. CDR3 amino acids: CASSLGVETQYF. In nucleotides, the CDR3 is TGTGCCAGCAGTTTAGGGGTAGAGACCCAGTACTTC.

This chain links TRBV29-1 with TRBJ2-3; 11 positions match TRBD1. The V gene's germline CDR1 is SQVTM and CDR2 ANQGSEA. The CDR3 length is 14 residues. The V and J ends lost 6 bases and 5 bases, in that order; junction bases with no gene match: 7. CDR3 sequence reads: CSVLPGQGGDTQYF. The CDR3 DNA is TGCAGCGTCTTGCCGGGACAGGGGGGAGATACGCAGTATTTT.

The chain employs TRBV6-1 and TRBJ2-3, with TRBD1 identical over 8 bases. Germline V gene sequence: CDR1 MNHNS, CDR2 SASEGT. The CDR3 contains 15 residues. The V and J ends lost 5 bases and 0 bases, in that order; junction bases with no gene match: 4. CDR3 nucleotide sequence: TGTGCCAGCAGTCGGACAGGGCCTAGCACAGATACGCAGTATTTT. Translated, it gives CASSRTGPSTDTQYF.

This clonotype was recorded a few times. This chain uses TRBV7-3 with TRBJ2-7, with TRBD2 identical over 14 bases. The V gene end was trimmed by 5 bases and the J gene end by 6 bases; junction bases not matched to a gene: 6. This CDR3 spans 15 amino acids. Germline loops: CDR1 SGHTA, CDR2 FQGTGA. This chain's CDR3 is CASSMSGTSGGEQYF. The CDR3 DNA is TGTGCCAGCAGCATGTCCGGGACTAGCGGGGGCGAGCAGTACTTC.

This clonotype was recorded a few times. The gene calls are TRBV20-1 and TRBJ2-3, with D possibly matching TRBD1 (6 bases). The germline V and J ends were trimmed by 5 bases and 4 bases, with 16 bases remaining between them. The CDR3 runs to 14 residues. The germline V gene encodes CDR1 DFQATT and CDR2 SNEGSKA (reference sequence). The CDR3 region is CSAEAQGRPDTQYF. Here the CDR3 DNA reads TGCAGTGCTGAGGCACAGGGTCGGCCAGATACGCAGTATTTT.